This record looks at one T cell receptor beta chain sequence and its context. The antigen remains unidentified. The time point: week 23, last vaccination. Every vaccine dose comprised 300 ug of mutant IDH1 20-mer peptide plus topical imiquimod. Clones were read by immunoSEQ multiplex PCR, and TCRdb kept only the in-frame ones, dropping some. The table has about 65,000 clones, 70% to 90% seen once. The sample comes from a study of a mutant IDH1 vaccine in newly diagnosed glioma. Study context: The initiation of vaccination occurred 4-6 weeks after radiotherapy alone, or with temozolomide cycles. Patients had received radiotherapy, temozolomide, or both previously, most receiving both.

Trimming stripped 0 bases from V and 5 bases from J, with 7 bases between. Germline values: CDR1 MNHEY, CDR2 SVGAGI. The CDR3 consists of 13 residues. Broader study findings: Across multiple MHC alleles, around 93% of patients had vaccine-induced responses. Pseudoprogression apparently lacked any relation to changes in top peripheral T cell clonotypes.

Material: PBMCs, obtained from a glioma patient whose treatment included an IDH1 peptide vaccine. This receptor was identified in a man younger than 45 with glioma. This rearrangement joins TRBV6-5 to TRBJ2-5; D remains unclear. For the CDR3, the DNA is TGTGCCAGCAGTTACTCGGTTCAGGAGACCCAGTACTTC. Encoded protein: CASSYSVQETQYF.